Given below is one T cell receptor beta chain in context. The entry originates in a study of blood T cell repertoires in COVID-19. Turning to the study itself: Whether acute or convalescent, the COVID-19 samples came from the United States, Italy and Spain. The cDNA or gDNA used as material had been derived from T cells, B-cell-depleted T cells, or PBMCs.

Source study methods: Reference gene primer amplification yielded estimated nucleated cell counts. Clones were read by immunoSEQ multiplex PCR, and TCRdb kept only the in-frame ones, dropping some. The DNA was the basis for D and trimming; V, J and clone size are from that table. The sample lists about 60,000 clones; about four fifths were seen once. The ends were cut back, 2 bases at V and 0 bases at J, with 12 bases in the middle. Germline CDR1 and CDR2: SGHRS and YFSETQ. The CDR3 is made up of 15 amino acids. The sequenced sample consisted of peripheral blood. The V and J genes are TRBV5-1 and TRBJ2-7; weak D call: TRBD1 (6 bases). The receptor was derived from a human donor in a cohort sampled during active COVID-19. DNA for the CDR3: TGCGCCAGCAGCTTCGCCCAGACAGGCTCCTACGAGCAGTACTTC. This gives the protein CASSFAQTGSYEQYF.